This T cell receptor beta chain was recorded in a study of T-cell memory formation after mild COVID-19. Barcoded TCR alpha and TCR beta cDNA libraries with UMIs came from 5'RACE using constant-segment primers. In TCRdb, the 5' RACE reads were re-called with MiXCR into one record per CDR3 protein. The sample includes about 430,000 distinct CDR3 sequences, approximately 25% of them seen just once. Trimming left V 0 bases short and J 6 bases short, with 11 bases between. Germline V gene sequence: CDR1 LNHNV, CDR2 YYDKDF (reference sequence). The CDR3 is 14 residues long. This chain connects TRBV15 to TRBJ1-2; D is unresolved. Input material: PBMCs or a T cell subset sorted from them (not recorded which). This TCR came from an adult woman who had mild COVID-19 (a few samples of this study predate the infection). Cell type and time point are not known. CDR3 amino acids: CATSRDPRTHGYTF. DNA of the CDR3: TGTGCCACCAGCAGAGATCCCCGAACCCATGGCTACACCTTC.